Listed below are T cell receptor beta chains from one sample, sequenced in a study of shared clonotypes between healthy human individuals. Sequencing was performed with immunoSEQ multiplex PCR; in TCRdb, only in-frame clones are kept and a portion is missing. The data hold under 1,100,000 clones, with 65% to 80% observed a single time. Material for sequencing was memory CD4+ T cells sorted from blood. These receptors all stem from a man aged 18 to 29 in good health. The CDR3 runs from the conserved cysteine through the conserved F or W. The D gene is left open where the match is weak. Clone size is not always given. Where it is, it says once, few, many or a class for expanded clones.

D: NA; V: TRBV2; size: NA; J: TRBJ2-7; CDR3: CASSGGGYVKQYF; DNA: TGTGCCAGCAGTGGGGGAGGTTACGTGAAGCAGTACTTC
D: NA; V: TRBV9; size: once; J: TRBJ2-7; CDR3: CASSVDWSGTNEQYF; DNA: TGTGCCAGCAGCGTAGATTGGTCAGGGACAAACGAGCAGTACTTC
D: NA; V: TRBV10-3; size: NA; J: TRBJ2-5; CDR3: CAISQGRETQYF; DNA: TGTGCCATCAGTCAGGGTAGGGAGACCCAGTACTTC
D: TRBD1; V: TRBV5-3; size: NA; J: TRBJ2-7; CDR3: CASNNLPGQYNYEQYF; DNA: TGTGCCAGCAACAACCTCCCGGGACAGTACAACTACGAGCAGTACTTC
D: NA; V: TRBV9; size: NA; J: TRBJ1-6; CDR3: CASSGWNSPLHF; DNA: TGTGCCAGCAGCGGCTGGAATTCACCCCTCCACTTT
D: NA; V: TRBV5-6; size: NA; J: TRBJ2-3; CDR3: CASSLEYQRGTDTQYF; DNA: TGTGCCAGCAGCTTGGAGTATCAGAGGGGCACAGATACGCAGTATTTT
D: NA; V: TRBV21-1; size: NA; J: TRBJ1-1; CDR3: CASSNGRGVNTEAFF; DNA: TGTGCCAGCAGCAATGGCAGGGGGGTGAACACTGAAGCTTTCTTT
D: NA; V: TRBV10-2; size: NA; J: TRBJ2-2; CDR3: CASRSSTTDTGELFF; DNA: TGCGCCAGCAGGTCAAGTACAACCGACACCGGGGAGCTGTTTTTT
D: TRBD2; V: TRBV5-1; size: NA; J: TRBJ2-1; CDR3: CASSSPGLAGGRNEQFF; DNA: TGCGCCAGCAGTTCCCCTGGACTAGCGGGAGGTCGCAATGAGCAGTTCTTC
D: NA; V: TRBV6-1; size: once; J: TRBJ2-6; CDR3: CASNAGSSGANVLTF; DNA: TGTGCCAGCAACGCCGGGAGCTCTGGGGCCAACGTCCTGACTTTC
D: TRBD2; V: TRBV5-1; size: few; J: TRBJ2-7; CDR3: CASSSGLAGLRHTYEQYF; DNA: TGCGCCAGCAGCTCGGGACTAGCGGGACTGAGGCACACCTACGAGCAGTACTTC
D: NA; V: TRBV21-1; size: NA; J: TRBJ2-2; CDR3: CASSKVWQGHTGELFF; DNA: TGTGCCAGCAGCAAAGTTTGGCAGGGCCACACCGGGGAGCTGTTTTTT
D: TRBD1; V: TRBV5-1; size: NA; J: TRBJ1-6; CDR3: CASSLVGQANNSPLHF; DNA: TGCGCCAGCAGCTTGGTTGGACAGGCCAATAATTCACCCCTCCACTTT
D: TRBD1; V: TRBV18; size: NA; J: TRBJ2-7; CDR3: CASSQPGQSYEQYF; DNA: TGTGCCAGCTCACAGCCGGGACAGTCCTACGAGCAGTACTTC